The clone carrying this T cell receptor beta chain appeared once. The antigen remains unidentified. CDR1 is SGHNT and CDR2 is YYREEE in the germline V gene (reference sequence). The CDR3 covers 16 residues. The V segment lost 1 base and the J segment 4 bases; nucleotides outside the gene matches: 7. At a deep level, the assay was run. Sequenced by immunoSEQ multiplex PCR; TCRdb stores in-frame clones only, minus some. The repertoire holds 2,100,000 or so clones, more than 90% seen once, with roughly 0.13% in the top ten. The data were obtained in a study of shared clonotypes between healthy human individuals. On the study more broadly: Contributing individuals were two females and three males aged 18 to 49.

Findings and limits, study-wide: With few donors, the genetic and exposure-history diversity represented was limited.

J is TRBJ2-3 and V is TRBV5-4; 9 positions match TRBD1. The source of this sequence is a man aged 18 to 29 in good health. The sequenced sample consisted of naive CD4+ T cells sorted from blood. The subset: CD45RA+ positively selected. The CDR3 DNA reads TGTGCCAGCAGCTTGACAGGGGGCGGTATGGCAGATACGCAGTATTTT. This translates into CASSLTGGGMADTQYF.